Listed here are 30 T cell receptor beta chains from one sample, sequenced in a study of T cells in Graves' hyperthyroidism and ophthalmopathy. Amplification of TCR beta CDR3 regions used RNA as the template. With the HTBI primer set, the TCR CDR3 went through a first round of RT-PCR. TCRdb independently ran MiXCR on the multiplex PCR reads; one entry per CDR3 protein. The data show under 700,000 distinct CDR3 sequences, about half seen once. The specimen was peripheral blood or thyroid tissue (not recorded which). The receptors were sampled from a woman between 18 and 29 years old with Graves' hyperthyroidism.

In regard to this clonotype: A read error is possible here, since a much larger clone lies one base away. The DNA for the CDR3 is TGCAGCGTTGAGCGGTTGGAGACCCAGTACTTC. The encoded protein is CSVERLETQYF. This chain joins TRBV29-1 and TRBJ2-5; D remains unclear. Germline CDR1 SQVTM, CDR2 ANQGSEA. The CDR3 is made up of 11 amino acids. V gave up 3 bases and J gave up 5 bases, with 7 bases separating them.

V gene TRBV7-9 combines with J gene TRBJ2-5, with D maybe TRBD2 (5 bases). V was trimmed by 1 base and J by 4 bases, leaving 16 bases between them. There are 16 residues in the CDR3. Germline loops: CDR1 SEHNR, CDR2 FQNEAQ (reference sequence). In DNA form, the CDR3 reads TGTGCCAGCAGCTTAGTCCCCTATTTGGCGGGAGAGACCCAGTACTTC. Encoded protein: CASSLVPYLAGETQYF.

The gene calls are TRBV20-1 and TRBJ1-2; D remains unclear. The germline V gene encodes CDR1 DFQATT and CDR2 SNEGSKA (reference sequence). The CDR3 has 17 residues. The V and J ends lost 2 bases and 6 bases respectively, with 25 bases between them. The CDR3 loop is CSARSRVSPEDIDGYTF. The CDR3 DNA is TGCAGTGCTAGAAGTCGTGTGAGCCCTGAAGATATTGATGGCTACACCTTC.

This clonotype was recorded many times. V gene TRBV29-1 combines with J gene TRBJ2-7; 8 positions agree with TRBD1. V shed 3 bases and J 5 bases; nucleotides not matched to a gene: 6. Germline lookup yields CDR1 SQVTM and CDR2 ANQGSEA. CDR3 length: 13 amino acids. The CDR3 region is CSVDGQGSDEQYF. The DNA for the CDR3 is TGCAGCGTTGATGGACAGGGTAGCGACGAGCAGTACTTC.

The chain links TRBV20-1 to TRBJ2-5, with TRBD2 as a possible D gene (6 bases). Germline V lookup: CDR1 DFQATT, CDR2 SNEGSKA (reference sequence). The CDR3 extends over 16 amino acids. V was clipped by 7 bases and J by 1 base, with 22 bases between them. CDR3 sequence: CSVDSRDSRTQETQYF. The CDR3 nucleotides read TGCAGTGTCGATTCCCGGGACTCCAGAACCCAAGAGACCCAGTACTTC.

DNA for the CDR3: TGTGCCAGCAGTTACTCGCTGGGGCCAACTAACTATGGCTACACCTTC. The encoded protein is CASSYSLGPTNYGYTF. The chain recombines TRBV7-3 with TRBJ1-2; D perhaps matches TRBD1 (5 bases). CDR3 length: 16 amino acids. Germline loops: CDR1 SGHTA, CDR2 FQGTGA. The ends were cut back, 6 bases at V and 0 bases at J, with 17 bases in the middle.

The rearrangement joins TRBV2 to TRBJ2-6, with D possibly being TRBD2 (6 bases). The CDR3 contains 19 residues. Deletions cut 6 bases from V and 0 bases from J, with 21 bases between. Germline loops: CDR1 SNHLY, CDR2 FYNNEI. The chain's CDR3 is CASSTTAGPRLSGANVLTF. Here the CDR3 DNA reads TGTGCCAGCAGCACGACCGCGGGGCCGAGACTCTCTGGGGCCAACGTCCTGACTTTC.

The CDR3 reads CASTYGSGTGNQPQHF. The CDR3 DNA reads as TGTGCCAGCACCTATGGGTCCGGGACAGGGAATCAGCCCCAGCATTTT. J is TRBJ1-5 and V is TRBV10-3; 9 bases are shared with TRBD1. In germline, CDR1 is ENHRY, CDR2 SYGVKD. This CDR3 has 16 amino acids. V was clipped by 10 bases and J by 4 bases; unmatched bases: 14.

This chain links TRBV6-5 with TRBJ2-7, with 10 bases fitting TRBD2. V shed 6 bases, J shed 2 bases, and the junction held 4 bases outside the gene matches. The CDR3 runs 14 residues. Germline values: CDR1 MNHEY, CDR2 SVGAGI. CDR3 protein: CASRILAGTYEQYF. CDR3 in DNA: TGTGCCAGCAGGATACTAGCGGGGACCTACGAGCAGTACTTC.

This clonotype came up many times. This sequence joins TRBV7-9 and TRBJ2-7; tentatively, D is TRBD2 (5 bases). CDR3 size: 12 residues. Trimming took 3 bases from V and 7 from J, leaving 10 bases between them. Germline V gene sequence: CDR1 SEHNR, CDR2 FQNEAQ (reference sequence). CDR3 DNA: TGTGCCAGCAGCTTGTACGGGGATGAGCAGTACTTC. It is translated as CASSLYGDEQYF.

Of note for this clonotype: The CDR3 ends on some other residue instead of the conserved phenylalanine or tryptophan, so this is likely a read error. The chain couples TRBV29-1 to TRBJ2-2; D uncertain. Looked up from germline, CDR1 is SQVTM and CDR2 is ANQGSEA. The CDR3 is 14 residues long. V lost 0 bases, J lost 4 bases, and 9 bases lay in between. CDR3 sequence (DNA): TGCAGCGTTGAAGAGGAAGCGAGCACCGGGGAGCTGTTTTCT. Translation: CSVEEEASTGELFS.

The chain has TRBV2 and TRBJ1-4, with 7 bases that match TRBD1. Trimming removed 6 bases from V and 4 bases from J; junction bases left unmatched: 11. Germline V gives CDR1 SNHLY, CDR2 FYNNEI. CDR3 size: 16 residues. DNA of the CDR3: TGTGCCAGCAGGGATCGCGACAGGGCCTATAATGAAAAACTGTTTTTT. It codes for CASRDRDRAYNEKLFF.

This chain joins TRBV29-1 and TRBJ2-5, with no clear D. Germline CDR1 SQVTM, CDR2 ANQGSEA. There are 11 residues in the CDR3. Trimming pared 8 bases from V and 5 bases from J, leaving 12 bases between. CDR3 loop: CSHLAEETQYF. DNA of the CDR3: TGCAGCCATCTGGCGGAGGAGACCCAGTACTTC.

This clonotype came up a few times. The chain recombines TRBV9 with TRBJ2-5, with D perhaps matching TRBD1 or TRBD2 (5 bases each). Germline V CDR1 and CDR2: SGDLS, YYNGEE. The CDR3 spans 15 residues. The V gene lost 0 bases and the J gene lost 4 bases, with 13 bases spanning the gap. CDR3 residues: CASSVGGQGGETQYF. CDR3 bases: TGTGCCAGCAGCGTAGGAGGGCAGGGTGGAGAGACCCAGTACTTC.

This clonotype has ten or more counts. V usage is TRBV29-1 and J usage is TRBJ1-2; 8 nucleotides match TRBD1. J was trimmed by 4 bases and V by 4 bases; bases with no gene match: 5. The germline V gene has CDR1 SQVTM and CDR2 ANQGSEA. The CDR3 length is 13 residues. CDR3 residues: CSVGQGKSYGYTF. CDR3 DNA sequence: TGCAGCGTTGGACAGGGGAAGAGCTATGGCTACACCTTC.

The chain combines TRBV7-9 with TRBJ2-5; D is unclear. Germline lookup yields CDR1 SEHNR and CDR2 FQNEAQ (reference sequence). Deletions cut 7 bases from V and 6 bases from J, with 9 bases between. The length of the CDR3 is 11 residues. The CDR3 sequence: CASKHGQTQYF. The CDR3 nucleotides are TGTGCCAGCAAGCATGGACAGACCCAGTACTTC.

V and J are TRBV2 and TRBJ1-5; TRBD1 is a possible D gene (6 bases). This CDR3 has 16 amino acids. The germline V gene encodes CDR1 SNHLY and CDR2 FYNNEI. Trimming pared 8 bases from V and 5 bases from J, leaving 22 bases between. In DNA, the CDR3 is TGTGCCAGCGGAGACTCGGGGGGCGTCGTGGATCAGCCCCAGCATTTT. Its protein is CASGDSGGVVDQPQHF.

The genes are TRBV29-1 and TRBJ1-4; unclear D gene. CDR3 size: 14 residues. Germline CDR1 and CDR2: SQVTM and ANQGSEA. V was shortened by 3 bases and J by 0 bases, with 8 bases between the two germline ends. CDR3 loop: CSVEEGTTNEKLFF. The DNA of the CDR3 is TGCAGCGTTGAGGAGGGTACAACTAATGAAAAACTGTTTTTT. The full variable domain, its missing parts supplied by reference TRBV29-1 and TRBJ1-4, is SAVISQKPSRDICQRGTSLTIQCQVDSQVTMMFWYRQQPGQSLTLIATANQGSEATYESGFVIDKFPISRPNLTFSTLTVSNMSPEDSSIYLCSVEEGTTNEKLFFGSGTQLSVL.

This rearrangement joins TRBV29-1 to TRBJ2-5; D possibly corresponds to TRBD1 (6 bases). V lost 0 bases and J lost 5, with 10 bases in between. Germline-derived CDR1 and CDR2 are SQVTM and ANQGSEA. The CDR3 sequence is 13 residues long. The CDR3, as DNA: TGCAGCGTTGAAGAAAACCAGGGGGAGACCCAGTACTTC. This sequence encodes CSVEENQGETQYF. The full variable domain, its missing parts supplied by reference TRBV29-1 and TRBJ2-5, is SAVISQKPSRDICQRGTSLTIQCQVDSQVTMMFWYRQQPGQSLTLIATANQGSEATYESGFVIDKFPISRPNLTFSTLTVSNMSPEDSSIYLCSVEENQGETQYFGPGTRLLVL.

The table lists this clonotype with a few counts. The chain uses TRBV5-1 and TRBJ2-7; 8 bases agree with TRBD1. Trimming cost V 2 bases and J 6 bases; bases outside gene matches: 7. CDR1 and CDR2 (germline): SGHRS, YFSETQ. CDR3 size: 14 residues. This CDR3 reads CASSLMAGGGEQYF. CDR3 nucleotide sequence: TGCGCCAGCAGCTTAATGGCAGGGGGCGGCGAGCAGTACTTC.

A remark on this clonotype: One end of the junction is discordant with germline, which a read error may explain. This chain links TRBV7-3 with TRBJ2-7; no clear D. Germline CDR1 SGHTA, CDR2 FQGTGA. The CDR3 runs to 13 residues. CDR3: CASSSPGSLEQCF. The CDR3 nucleotides read TGTGCCAGCAGCTCGCCGGGCTCACTGGAGCAGTGCTTC.

This clonotype showed up just a few times. The chain links TRBV7-8 to TRBJ1-2; 10 nucleotides line up with TRBD1. The CDR3 contains 17 residues. V lost 3 bases and J lost 0; bases outside the gene matches: 7. Per germline, CDR1 SGHVS and CDR2 FQNEAQ. The CDR3 DNA sequence: TGTGCCAGCAGCTTGGAGGGACAGGGGTTGGCTAACTATGGCTACACCTTC. Its translation is CASSLEGQGLANYGYTF.

J is TRBJ2-7 and V is TRBV7-9; 12 bases fit TRBD2. The CDR3 totals 17 residues. V lost 5 bases, J lost 7 bases, and 15 bases stayed unmatched. Per the germline V gene, CDR1 is SEHNR and CDR2 is FQNEAQ (reference sequence). CDR3 residues: CASSAHSFLAGGREQYF. The CDR3, as DNA: TGTGCCAGCAGCGCCCACTCCTTTCTAGCGGGAGGGCGGGAGCAGTACTTC.

The chain employs TRBV5-1 and TRBJ1-5, with unresolved D. V lost 3 bases to trimming and J lost 11 bases, with 15 bases between them. The CDR3 loop spans 13 amino acids. Per the germline V gene, CDR1 is SGHRS and CDR2 is YFSETQ. The CDR3 DNA reads as TGCGCCAGCAGCTCAGGACTAGCGGGAACCCAGCATTTT. This gives the protein CASSSGLAGTQHF.

This clonotype was seen ten or more times. The chain carries TRBV2 and TRBJ2-5, with 9 bases aligning to TRBD1. The J segment lost 5 bases and the V segment lost 6 bases, leaving 4 bases of the junction unmatched. This CDR3 comprises 13 residues. Per the germline V gene, CDR1 is SNHLY and CDR2 is FYNNEI. The CDR3 region is CASSDGTGETQYF. The CDR3 DNA reads TGTGCCAGCAGCGACGGGACAGGGGAGACCCAGTACTTC.

Points on this clonotype: One end of the junction fails to match germline, which may point to a read error. The chain combines TRBV2 with TRBJ2-2; a possible D gene is TRBD2 (5 bases). There are 15 residues in the CDR3. CDR1 SNHLY and CDR2 FYNNEI come from the germline V gene. DNA of the CDR3: TGTGCCAGCAGTGATGACACCCGGAACACCGGGGAGCTGCTTTTT. Amino acid sequence: CASSDDTRNTGELLF.

On this clonotype: A read error is possible here, since a much larger clone lies one base away. This chain connects TRBV7-2 to TRBJ2-7, with TRBD2 matching 8 bases. CDR3 size: 15 residues. V trimming: 7 bases; J trimming: 8 bases; junction bases outside the gene matches: 16. Germline lookup yields CDR1 SGHTA and CDR2 FQGNSA. The CDR3 DNA sequence: TGTGCCAGCAAACTCAGCGGGAGTGGCGTCCACAAGCAGTACTTC. It specifies CASKLSGSGVHKQYF.

V gene TRBV15 combines with J gene TRBJ1-5; weak D call: TRBD1 (6 bases). Trimming cost V 2 bases and J 5 bases, with 13 bases left between them. Germline V gene data show CDR1 as LNHNV and CDR2 as YYDKDF (reference sequence). The CDR3 loop spans 15 amino acids. The DNA for the CDR3 is TGTGCCACCAGCAGATCACAGGGCGGCGATCAGCCCCAGCATTTT. Protein sequence: CATSRSQGGDQPQHF.

The chain joins TRBV24-1 to TRBJ1-2; 7 bases agree with TRBD1. The junction had 11 bases not matched to a gene; V was cut back by 4 bases and J by 4 bases. The germline CDR1 and CDR2 sequences are KGHDR and SFDVKD. The CDR3 has 16 amino acids. The CDR3 coding sequence is TGTGCCACCAGTGACGGACCGGGACAGAGGGGCTATGGCTACACCTTC. Translating it yields CATSDGPGQRGYGYTF.

This clonotype has a count of ten or more. The V call is TRBV14, the J call TRBJ2-7, with D possibly TRBD2 on 6 matching bases. This CDR3 region has 15 residues. Trimming took off 1 base at V and 0 bases at J, with 10 bases between the two ends. Per the germline V gene, CDR1 is SGHDN and CDR2 is FVKESK. The CDR3 loop reads CASSQGATSSYEQYF. CDR3 DNA: TGTGCCAGCAGCCAAGGGGCGACTAGCTCCTACGAGCAGTACTTC.